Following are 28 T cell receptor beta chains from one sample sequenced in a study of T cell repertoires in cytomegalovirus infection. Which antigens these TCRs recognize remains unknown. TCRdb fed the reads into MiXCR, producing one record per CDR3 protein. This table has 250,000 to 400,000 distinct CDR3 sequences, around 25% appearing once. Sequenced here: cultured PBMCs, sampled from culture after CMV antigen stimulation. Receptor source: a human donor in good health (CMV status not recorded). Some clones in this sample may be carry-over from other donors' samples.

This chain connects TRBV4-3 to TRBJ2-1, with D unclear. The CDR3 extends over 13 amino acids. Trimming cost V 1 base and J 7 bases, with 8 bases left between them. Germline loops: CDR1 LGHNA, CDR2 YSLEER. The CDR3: CASSQGLLNEQFF. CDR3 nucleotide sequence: TGCGCCAGCAGCCAAGGTCTCTTAAATGAGCAGTTCTTC.

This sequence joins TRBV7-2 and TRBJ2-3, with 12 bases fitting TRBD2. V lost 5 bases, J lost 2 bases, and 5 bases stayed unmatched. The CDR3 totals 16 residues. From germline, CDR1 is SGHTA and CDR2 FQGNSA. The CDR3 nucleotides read TGTGCCAGCAGCCCCCGACTAGCGGGAGCCACAGATACGCAGTATTTT. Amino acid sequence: CASSPRLAGATDTQYF.

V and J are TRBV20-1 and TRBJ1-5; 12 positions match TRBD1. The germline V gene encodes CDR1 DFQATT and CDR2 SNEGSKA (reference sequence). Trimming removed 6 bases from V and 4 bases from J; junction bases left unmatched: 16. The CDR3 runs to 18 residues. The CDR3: CSAARDRDRGLQNQPQHF. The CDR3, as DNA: TGCAGTGCAGCCAGAGACCGGGACAGGGGGCTTCAAAATCAGCCCCAGCATTTT.

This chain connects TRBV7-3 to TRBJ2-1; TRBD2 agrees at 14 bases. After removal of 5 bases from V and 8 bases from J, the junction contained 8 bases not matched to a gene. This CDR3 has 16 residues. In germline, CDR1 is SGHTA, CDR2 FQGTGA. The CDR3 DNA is TGTGCCAGCAGCACCGGGACTAGCGGGAGTGTCGATGAGCAGTTCTTC. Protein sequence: CASSTGTSGSVDEQFF.

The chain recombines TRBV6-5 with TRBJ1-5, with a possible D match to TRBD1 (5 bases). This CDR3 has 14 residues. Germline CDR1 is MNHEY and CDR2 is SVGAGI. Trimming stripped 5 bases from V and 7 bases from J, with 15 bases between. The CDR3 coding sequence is TGTGCCAGCAGTCCCGGGCAGGGCCACCAGCCCCAGCATTTT. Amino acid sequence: CASSPGQGHQPQHF.

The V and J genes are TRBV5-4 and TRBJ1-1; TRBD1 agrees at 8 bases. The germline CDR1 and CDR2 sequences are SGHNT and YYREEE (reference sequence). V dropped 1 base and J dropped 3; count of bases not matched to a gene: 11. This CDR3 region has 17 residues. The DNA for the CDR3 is TGTGCCAGCAGCTTGAGCCAGGGGGCGCGTGAGGACACTGAAGCTTTCTTT. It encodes CASSLSQGAREDTEAFF.

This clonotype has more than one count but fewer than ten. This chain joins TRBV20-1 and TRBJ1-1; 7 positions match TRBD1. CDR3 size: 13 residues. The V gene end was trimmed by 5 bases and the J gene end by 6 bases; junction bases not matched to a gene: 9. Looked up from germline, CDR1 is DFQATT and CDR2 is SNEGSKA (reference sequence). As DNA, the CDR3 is TGCAGTGCTTTCAATACTGGACAGGCTGAAGCTTTCTTT. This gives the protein CSAFNTGQAEAFF.

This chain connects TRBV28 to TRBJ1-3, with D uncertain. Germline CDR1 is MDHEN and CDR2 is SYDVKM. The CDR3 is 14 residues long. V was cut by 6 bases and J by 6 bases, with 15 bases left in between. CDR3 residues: CASSSGPPPNTIYF. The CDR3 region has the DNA TGTGCCAGCAGCTCCGGACCTCCTCCAAACACCATATATTTT.

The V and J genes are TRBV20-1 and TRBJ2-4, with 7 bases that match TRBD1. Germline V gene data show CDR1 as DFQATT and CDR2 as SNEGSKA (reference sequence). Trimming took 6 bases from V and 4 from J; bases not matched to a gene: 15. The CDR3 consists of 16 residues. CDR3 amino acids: CSAGGIRSIEKNIQYF. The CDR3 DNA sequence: TGCAGTGCAGGGGGCATTAGGTCTATCGAGAAAAACATTCAGTACTTC.

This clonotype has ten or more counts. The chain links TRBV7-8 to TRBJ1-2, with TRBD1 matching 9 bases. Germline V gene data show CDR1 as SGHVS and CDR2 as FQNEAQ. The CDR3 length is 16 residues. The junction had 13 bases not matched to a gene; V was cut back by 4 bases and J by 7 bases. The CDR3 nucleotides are TGTGCCAGCAGCTCCGGGACAGGGCCATCTCATGGTGGCTACACCTTC. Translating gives CASSSGTGPSHGGYTF.

The CDR3 spells CASSRPGRNYEQYF. CDR3 sequence (DNA): TGTGCCAGCAGCAGACCGGGACGGAACTACGAGCAGTACTTC. This rearrangement joins TRBV11-2 to TRBJ2-7, with D perhaps TRBD1 or TRBD2 (5 bases each). CDR1 is SGHAT and CDR2 is FQNNGV in the germline V gene. The V gene lost 5 bases and the J gene lost 3 bases, with 14 bases spanning the gap. The CDR3 covers 14 residues.

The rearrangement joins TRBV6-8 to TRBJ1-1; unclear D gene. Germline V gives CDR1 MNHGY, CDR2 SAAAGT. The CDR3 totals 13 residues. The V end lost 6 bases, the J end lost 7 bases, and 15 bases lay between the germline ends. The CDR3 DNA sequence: TGTGCCAGCAGCCTTTACGGGCGGAATGAAGCTTTCTTT. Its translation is CASSLYGRNEAFF.

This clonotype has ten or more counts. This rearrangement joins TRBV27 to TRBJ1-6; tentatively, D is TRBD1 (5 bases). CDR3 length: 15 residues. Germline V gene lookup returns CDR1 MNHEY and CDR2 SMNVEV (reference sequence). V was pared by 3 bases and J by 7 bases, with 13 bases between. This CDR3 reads CASSFSTQGNSPLHF. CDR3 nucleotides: TGTGCCAGCAGTTTTTCCACCCAGGGAAATTCACCCCTCCACTTT.

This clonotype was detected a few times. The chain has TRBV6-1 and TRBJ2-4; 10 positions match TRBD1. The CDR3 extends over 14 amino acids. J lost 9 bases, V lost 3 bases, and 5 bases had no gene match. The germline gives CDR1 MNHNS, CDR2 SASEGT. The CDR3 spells CASSETGTGAIQYF. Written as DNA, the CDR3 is TGTGCCAGCAGTGAGACCGGGACAGGGGCCATTCAGTACTTC.

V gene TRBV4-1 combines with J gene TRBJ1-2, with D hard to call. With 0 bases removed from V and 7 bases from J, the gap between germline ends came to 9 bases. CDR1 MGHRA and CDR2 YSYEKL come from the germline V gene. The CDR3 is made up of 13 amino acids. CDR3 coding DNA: TGCGCCAGCAGCCAAGAAAGCAGGAGTGGCTACACCTTC. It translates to CASSQESRSGYTF.

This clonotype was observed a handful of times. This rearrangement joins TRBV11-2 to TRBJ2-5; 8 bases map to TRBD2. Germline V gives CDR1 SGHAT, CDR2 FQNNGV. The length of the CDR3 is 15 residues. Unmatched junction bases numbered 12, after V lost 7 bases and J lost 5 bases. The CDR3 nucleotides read TGTGCCAGCACCCAACTAGGGACTAGGATGGAGACCCAGTACTTC. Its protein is CASTQLGTRMETQYF.

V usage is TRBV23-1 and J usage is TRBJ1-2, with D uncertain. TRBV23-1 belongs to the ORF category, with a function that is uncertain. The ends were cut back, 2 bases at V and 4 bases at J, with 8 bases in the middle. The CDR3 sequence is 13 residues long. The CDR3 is CASSQQESYGYTF. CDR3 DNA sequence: TGCGCCAGCAGTCAACAGGAGAGCTATGGCTACACCTTC.

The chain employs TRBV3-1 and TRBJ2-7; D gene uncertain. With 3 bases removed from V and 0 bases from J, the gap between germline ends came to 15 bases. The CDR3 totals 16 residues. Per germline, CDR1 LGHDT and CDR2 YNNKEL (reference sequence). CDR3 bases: TGTGCCAGCAGCCACGATAGGGAAGGCGGCTCCTACGAGCAGTACTTC. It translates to CASSHDREGGSYEQYF.

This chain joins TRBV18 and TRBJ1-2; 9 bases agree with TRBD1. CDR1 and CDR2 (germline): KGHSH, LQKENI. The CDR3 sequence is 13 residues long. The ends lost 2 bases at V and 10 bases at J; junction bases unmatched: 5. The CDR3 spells CASSPGTGLDYTF. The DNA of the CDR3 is TGTGCCAGCTCACCAGGGACAGGGCTGGACTACACCTTC.

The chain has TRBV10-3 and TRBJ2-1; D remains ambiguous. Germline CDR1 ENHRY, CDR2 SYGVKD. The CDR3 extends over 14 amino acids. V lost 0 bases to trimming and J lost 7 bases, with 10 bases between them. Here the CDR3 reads CAISESVTLNEQFF. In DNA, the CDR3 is TGTGCCATCAGTGAGTCTGTGACTCTTAATGAGCAGTTCTTC.

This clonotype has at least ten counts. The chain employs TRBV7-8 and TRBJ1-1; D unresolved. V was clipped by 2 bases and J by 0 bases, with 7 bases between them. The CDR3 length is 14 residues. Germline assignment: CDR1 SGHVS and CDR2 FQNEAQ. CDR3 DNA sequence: TGTGCCAGCAGCTTATCCAGAGTGAACACTGAAGCTTTCTTT. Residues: CASSLSRVNTEAFF.

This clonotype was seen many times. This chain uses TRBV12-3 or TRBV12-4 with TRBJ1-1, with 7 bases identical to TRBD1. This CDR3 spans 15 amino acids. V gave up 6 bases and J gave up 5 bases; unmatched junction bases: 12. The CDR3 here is CASRPQGKWGTEAFF. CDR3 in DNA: TGTGCCAGCAGGCCACAGGGGAAGTGGGGGACTGAAGCTTTCTTT.

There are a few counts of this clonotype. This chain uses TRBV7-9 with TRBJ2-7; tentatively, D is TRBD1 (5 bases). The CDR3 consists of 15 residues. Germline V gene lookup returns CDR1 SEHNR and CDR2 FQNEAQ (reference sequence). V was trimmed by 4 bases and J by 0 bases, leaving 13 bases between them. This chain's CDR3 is CASSSRRAGSYEQYF. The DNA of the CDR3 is TGTGCCAGCAGCTCCCGCAGGGCAGGCTCCTACGAGCAGTACTTC.

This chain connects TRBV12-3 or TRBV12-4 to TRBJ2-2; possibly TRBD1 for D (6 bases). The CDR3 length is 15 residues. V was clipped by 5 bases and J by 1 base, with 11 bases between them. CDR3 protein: CASSPQDRNTGELFF. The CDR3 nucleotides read TGTGCCAGCAGTCCCCAGGACAGGAACACCGGGGAGCTGTTTTTT.

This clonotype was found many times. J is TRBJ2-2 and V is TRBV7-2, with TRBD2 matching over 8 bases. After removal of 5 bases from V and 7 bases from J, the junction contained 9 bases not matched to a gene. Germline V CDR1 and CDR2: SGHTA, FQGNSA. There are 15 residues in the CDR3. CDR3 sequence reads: CASSPGTSEIGELFF. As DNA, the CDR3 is TGTGCCAGCAGCCCCGGGACTAGTGAGATCGGGGAGCTGTTTTTT.

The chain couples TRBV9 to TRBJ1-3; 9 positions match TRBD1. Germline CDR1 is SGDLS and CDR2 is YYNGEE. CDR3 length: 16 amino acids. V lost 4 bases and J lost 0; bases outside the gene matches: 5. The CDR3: CASSPPQGASGNTIYF. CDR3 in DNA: TGTGCCAGCAGCCCCCCACAGGGGGCCTCTGGAAACACCATATATTTT.

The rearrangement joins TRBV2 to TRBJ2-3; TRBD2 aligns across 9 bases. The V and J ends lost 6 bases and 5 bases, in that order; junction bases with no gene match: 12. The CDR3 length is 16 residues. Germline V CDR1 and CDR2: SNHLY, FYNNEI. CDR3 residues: CASSGGDSGRRDTQYF. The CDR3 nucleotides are TGTGCCAGCAGCGGAGGGGACAGCGGGAGGAGAGATACGCAGTATTTT.

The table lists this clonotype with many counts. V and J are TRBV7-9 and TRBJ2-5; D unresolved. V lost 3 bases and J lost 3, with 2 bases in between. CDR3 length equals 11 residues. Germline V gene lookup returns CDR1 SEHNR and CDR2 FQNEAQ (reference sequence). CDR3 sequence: CASSFKETQYF. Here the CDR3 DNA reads TGTGCCAGCAGCTTTAAAGAGACCCAGTACTTC. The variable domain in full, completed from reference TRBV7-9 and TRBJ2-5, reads DTGVSQNPRHKITKRGQNVTFRCDPISEHNRLYWYRQTLGQGPEFLTYFQNEAQLEKSRLLSDRFSAERPKGSFSTLEIQRTEQGDSAMYLCASSFKETQYFGPGTRLLVL.